Described below is a single TCR beta chain sequence and its context. Its antigen is unidentified. The data belong to a study of CXCR3-negative and CXCR3-positive naive CD8 T cells. Overall study results and limits: With CXCR3 expression partially decreased after cryopreservation, most assays relied on fresh PBMCs. Diversity ran similarly high across both naive subsets but far lower in memory CD8+ cells.

The authors prepared UMI-labeled TRB cDNA libraries by 5' RACE. TCRdb reanalyzed the 5' RACE reads, giving one entry per CDR3 protein sequence and no DNA. This sample's clone table lists roughly 100,000 distinct CDR3 sequences. This CDR3 spans 14 amino acids. Germline V lookup: CDR1 SGHDN, CDR2 FVKESK. J is TRBJ2-2 and V is TRBV14; TCRdb indicates TRBD1, and absent DNA this call remains unverified. Sequenced: naive CXCR3- CD8+ T cells from blood. Subset given: CD45RO-CCR7+CD27+CD95- naive CD8+ T cells lacking CXCR3 (TNR3-). The origin of this receptor is a human donor in good health. Some clones in this sample may be carry-over from other donors' samples. The chain's CDR3 is CASYRDTNTGELFF. Complete variable domain (other parts from reference TRBV14 and TRBJ2-2): EAGVTQFPSHSVIEKGQTVTLRCDPISGHDNLYWYRRVMGKEIKFLLHFVKESKQDESGMPNNRFLAERTGGTYSTLKVQPAELEDSGVYFCASYRDTNTGELFFGEGSRLTVL.